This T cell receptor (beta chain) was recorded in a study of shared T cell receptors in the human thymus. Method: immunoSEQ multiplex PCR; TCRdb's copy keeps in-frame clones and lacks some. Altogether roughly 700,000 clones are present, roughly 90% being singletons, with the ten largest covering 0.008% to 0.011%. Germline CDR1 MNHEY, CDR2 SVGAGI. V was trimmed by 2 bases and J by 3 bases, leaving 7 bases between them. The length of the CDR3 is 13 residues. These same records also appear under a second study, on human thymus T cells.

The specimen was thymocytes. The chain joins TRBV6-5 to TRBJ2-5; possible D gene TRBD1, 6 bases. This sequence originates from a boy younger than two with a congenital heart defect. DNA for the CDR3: TGTGCCAGCAGTTACGGGGGCGAAGAGACCCAGTACTTC. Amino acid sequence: CASSYGGEETQYF.